This T cell receptor beta chain was retrieved from a study of T cell responses to AZD1222 COVID-19 vaccine. The study's findings and limits: White British donors predominated, females outnumbered males, and clonal diversity was possibly underestimated. Following two doses of AZD1222, Spike-specific TCR breadth and depth rose. Baseline testing showed seropositivity in only a handful of AZD1222 recipients.

With regard to this clone: What it binds is not known.

This CDR3 has 15 residues. The germline CDR1 and CDR2 sequences are SGHDT and YYEEEE. Losses at the gene ends were 3 bases for V and 8 bases for J; bases not matched to a gene: 9. This table comes from immunoSEQ multiplex PCR, and its TCRdb copy is limited to in-frame clones, with some not included. The data show about 100,000 clones, 80% to 95% seen once. Sequencing was performed on peripheral blood, taken 28 days after the second AZD1222 dose. This TCR derives from an adult who received the AZD1222 COVID-19 vaccine. This chain uses TRBV5-6 with TRBJ1-2, with 11 bases identical to TRBD1. The CDR3: CASSSPRTGGAGYTF. The CDR3 DNA reads as TGTGCCAGCAGCTCCCCACGGACAGGGGGCGCGGGCTACACCTTC.